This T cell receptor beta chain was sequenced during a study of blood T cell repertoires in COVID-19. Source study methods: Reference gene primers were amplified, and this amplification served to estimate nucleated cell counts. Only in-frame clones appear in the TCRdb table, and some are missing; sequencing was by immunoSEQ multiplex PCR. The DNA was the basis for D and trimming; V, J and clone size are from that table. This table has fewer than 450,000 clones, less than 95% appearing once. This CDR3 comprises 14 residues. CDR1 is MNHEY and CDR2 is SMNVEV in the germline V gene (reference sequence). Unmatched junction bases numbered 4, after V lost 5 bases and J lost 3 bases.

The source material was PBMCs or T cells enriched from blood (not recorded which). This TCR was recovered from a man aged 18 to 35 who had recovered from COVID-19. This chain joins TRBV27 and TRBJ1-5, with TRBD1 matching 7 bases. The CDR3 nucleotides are TGTGCCAGCAGTAGACAGGGTCTCAATCAGCCCCAGCATTTT. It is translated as CASSRQGLNQPQHF.